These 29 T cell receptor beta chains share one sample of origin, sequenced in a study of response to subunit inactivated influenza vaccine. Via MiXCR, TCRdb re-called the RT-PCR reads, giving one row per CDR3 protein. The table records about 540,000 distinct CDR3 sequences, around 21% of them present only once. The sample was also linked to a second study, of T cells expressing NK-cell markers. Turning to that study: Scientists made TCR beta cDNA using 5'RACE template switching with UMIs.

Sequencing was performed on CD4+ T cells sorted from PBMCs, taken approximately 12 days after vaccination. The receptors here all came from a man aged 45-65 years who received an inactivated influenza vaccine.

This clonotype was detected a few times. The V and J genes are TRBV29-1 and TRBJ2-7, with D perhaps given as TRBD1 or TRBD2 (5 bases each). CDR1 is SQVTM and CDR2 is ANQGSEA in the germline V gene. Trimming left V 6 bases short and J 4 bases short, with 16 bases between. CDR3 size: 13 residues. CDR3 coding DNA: TGCAGCGTGAGGGGCAGGTTAGGGTACGAGCAGTACTTC. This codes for CSVRGRLGYEQYF.

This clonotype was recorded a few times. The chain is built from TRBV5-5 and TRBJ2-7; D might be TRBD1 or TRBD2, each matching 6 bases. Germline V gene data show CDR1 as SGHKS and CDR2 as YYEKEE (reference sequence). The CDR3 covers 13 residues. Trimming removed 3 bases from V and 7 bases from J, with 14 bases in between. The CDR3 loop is CASSYSGAREQYF. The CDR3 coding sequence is TGTGCCAGCAGCTACTCGGGGGCGCGAGAGCAGTACTTC.

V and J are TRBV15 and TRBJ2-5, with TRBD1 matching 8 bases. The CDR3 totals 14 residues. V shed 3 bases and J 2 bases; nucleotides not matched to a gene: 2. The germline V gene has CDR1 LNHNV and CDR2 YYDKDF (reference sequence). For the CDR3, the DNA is TGTGCCACCAGCAGTTACAGGGGGCAAGAGACCCAGTACTTC. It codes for CATSSYRGQETQYF.

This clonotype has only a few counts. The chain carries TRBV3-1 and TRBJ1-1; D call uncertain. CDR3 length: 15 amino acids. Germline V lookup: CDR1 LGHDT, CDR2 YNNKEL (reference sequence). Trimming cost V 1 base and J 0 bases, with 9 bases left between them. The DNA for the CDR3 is TGTGCCAGCAGCCAAGTAAGACTCTTGAACACTGAAGCTTTCTTT. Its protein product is CASSQVRLLNTEAFF.

CDR3 DNA sequence: TGTGCCAGCAGTCAGCCGGGACAGGGATTCACTGAAGCTTTCTTT. This sequence encodes CASSQPGQGFTEAFF. The V gene is TRBV6-1, the J gene TRBJ1-1; 9 nucleotides match TRBD1. The CDR3 length is 15 residues. Germline V gene data show CDR1 as MNHNS and CDR2 as SASEGT. The ends lost 5 bases at V and 4 bases at J; junction bases unmatched: 8.

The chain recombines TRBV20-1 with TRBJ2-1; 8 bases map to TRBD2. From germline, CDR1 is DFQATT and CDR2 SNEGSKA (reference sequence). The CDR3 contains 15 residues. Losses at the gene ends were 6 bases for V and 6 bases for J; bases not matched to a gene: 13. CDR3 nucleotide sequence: TGCAGTGCCCATGAAGCCAACGGGAGGGCCAATGAGCAGTTCTTC. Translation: CSAHEANGRANEQFF.

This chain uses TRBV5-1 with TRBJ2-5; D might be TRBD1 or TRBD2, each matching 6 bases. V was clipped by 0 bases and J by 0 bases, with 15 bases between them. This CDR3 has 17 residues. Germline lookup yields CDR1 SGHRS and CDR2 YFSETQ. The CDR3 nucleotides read TGCGCCAGCAGCTTGGCCGGGGGCGGTTGGTACCAAGAGACCCAGTACTTC. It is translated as CASSLAGGGWYQETQYF.

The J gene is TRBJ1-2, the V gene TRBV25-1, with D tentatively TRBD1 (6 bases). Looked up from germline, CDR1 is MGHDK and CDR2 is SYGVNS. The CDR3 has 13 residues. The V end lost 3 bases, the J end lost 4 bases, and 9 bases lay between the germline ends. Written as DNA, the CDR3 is TGTGCCAGCAGTGAGCCAGGGGTCTATGGCTACACCTTC. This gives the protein CASSEPGVYGYTF.

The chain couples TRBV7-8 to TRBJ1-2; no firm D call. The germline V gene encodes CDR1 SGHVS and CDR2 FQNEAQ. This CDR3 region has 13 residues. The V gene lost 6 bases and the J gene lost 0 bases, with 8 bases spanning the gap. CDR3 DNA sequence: TGTGCCAGCAGTGGGAGGACTAACTATGGCTACACCTTC. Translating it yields CASSGRTNYGYTF.

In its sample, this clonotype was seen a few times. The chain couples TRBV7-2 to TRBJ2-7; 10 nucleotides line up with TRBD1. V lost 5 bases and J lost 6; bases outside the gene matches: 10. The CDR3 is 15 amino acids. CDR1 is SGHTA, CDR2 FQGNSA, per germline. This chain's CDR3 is CASSPRGQGSREQYF. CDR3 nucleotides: TGTGCCAGCAGCCCCCGGGGACAGGGGTCTCGCGAGCAGTACTTC.

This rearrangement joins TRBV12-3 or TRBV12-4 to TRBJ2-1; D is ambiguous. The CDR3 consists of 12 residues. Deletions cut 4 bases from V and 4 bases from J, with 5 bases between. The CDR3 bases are TGTGCCAGCAGTTGGATATACAATGAGCAGTTCTTC. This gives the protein CASSWIYNEQFF.

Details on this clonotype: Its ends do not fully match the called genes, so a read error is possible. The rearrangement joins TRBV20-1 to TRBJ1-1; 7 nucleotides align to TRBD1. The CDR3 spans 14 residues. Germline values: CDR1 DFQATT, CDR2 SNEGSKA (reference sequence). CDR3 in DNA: TGCACAGTGAGTTGGACAGGAGGGAACACTGAAGATTTCTTT. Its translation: CTVSWTGGNTEDFF.

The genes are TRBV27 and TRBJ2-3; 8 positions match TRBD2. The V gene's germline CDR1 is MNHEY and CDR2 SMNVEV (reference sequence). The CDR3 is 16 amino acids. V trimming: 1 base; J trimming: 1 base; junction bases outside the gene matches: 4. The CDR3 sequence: CASSLFGGAGTDTQYF. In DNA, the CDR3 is TGTGCCAGCAGTTTATTCGGGGGGGCGGGCACAGATACGCAGTATTTT.

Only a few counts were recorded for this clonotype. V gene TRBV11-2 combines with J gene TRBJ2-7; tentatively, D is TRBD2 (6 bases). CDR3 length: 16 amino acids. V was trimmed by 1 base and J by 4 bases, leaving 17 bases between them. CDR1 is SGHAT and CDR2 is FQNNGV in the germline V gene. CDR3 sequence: CASSLGGPAGFYEQYF. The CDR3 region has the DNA TGTGCCAGCAGCTTAGGGGGCCCAGCGGGTTTTTACGAGCAGTACTTC. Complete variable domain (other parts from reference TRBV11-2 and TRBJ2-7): EAGVAQSPRYKIIEKRQSVAFWCNPISGHATLYWYQQILGQGPKLLIQFQNNGVVDDSQLPKDRFSAERLKGVDSTLKIQPAKLEDSAVYLCASSLGGPAGFYEQYFGPGTRLTVT.

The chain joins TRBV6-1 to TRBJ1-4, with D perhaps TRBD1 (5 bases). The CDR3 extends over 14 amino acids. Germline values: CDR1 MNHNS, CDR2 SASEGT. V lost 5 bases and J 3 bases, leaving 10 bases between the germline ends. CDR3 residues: CASSPGQANEKLFF. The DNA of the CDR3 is TGTGCCAGCAGTCCCGGACAAGCTAATGAAAAACTGTTTTTT.

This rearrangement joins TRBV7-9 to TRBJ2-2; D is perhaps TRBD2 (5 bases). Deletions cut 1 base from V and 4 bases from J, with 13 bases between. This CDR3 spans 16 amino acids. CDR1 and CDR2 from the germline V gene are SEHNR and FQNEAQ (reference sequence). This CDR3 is CASSLVAGRTTGELFF. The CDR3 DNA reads TGTGCCAGCAGCTTAGTCGCGGGCAGAACCACCGGGGAGCTGTTTTTT. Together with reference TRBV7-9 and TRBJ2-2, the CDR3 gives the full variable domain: DTGVSQNPRHKITKRGQNVTFRCDPISEHNRLYWYRQTLGQGPEFLTYFQNEAQLEKSRLLSDRFSAERPKGSFSTLEIQRTEQGDSAMYLCASSLVAGRTTGELFFGEGSRLTVL.

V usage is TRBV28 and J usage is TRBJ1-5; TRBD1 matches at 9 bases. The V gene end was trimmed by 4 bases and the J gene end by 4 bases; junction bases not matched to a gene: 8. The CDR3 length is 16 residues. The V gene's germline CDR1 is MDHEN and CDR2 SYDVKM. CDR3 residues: CASSSTRDRVNQPQHF. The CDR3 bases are TGTGCCAGCAGTTCAACCCGGGACAGGGTTAATCAGCCCCAGCATTTT. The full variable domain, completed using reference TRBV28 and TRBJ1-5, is DVKVTQSSRYLVKRTGEKVFLECVQDMDHENMFWYRQDPGLGLRLIYFSYDVKMKEKGDIPEGYSVSREKKERFSLILESASTNQTSMYLCASSSTRDRVNQPQHFGDGTRLSIL.

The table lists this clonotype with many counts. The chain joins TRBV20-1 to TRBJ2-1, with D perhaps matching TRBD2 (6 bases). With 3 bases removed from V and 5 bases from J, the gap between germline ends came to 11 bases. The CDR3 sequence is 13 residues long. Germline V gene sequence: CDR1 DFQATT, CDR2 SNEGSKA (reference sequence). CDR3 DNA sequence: TGCAGTGCTAGTGGTAGCGGTCACAATGAGCAGTTCTTC. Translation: CSASGSGHNEQFF.

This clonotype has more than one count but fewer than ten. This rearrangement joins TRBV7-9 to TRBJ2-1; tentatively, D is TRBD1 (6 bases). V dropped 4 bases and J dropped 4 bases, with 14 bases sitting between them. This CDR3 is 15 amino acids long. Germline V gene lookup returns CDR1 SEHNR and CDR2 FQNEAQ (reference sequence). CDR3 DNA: TGTGCCAGCAGCTCCCCCCGGACAGCTTACAATGAGCAGTTCTTC. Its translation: CASSSPRTAYNEQFF.

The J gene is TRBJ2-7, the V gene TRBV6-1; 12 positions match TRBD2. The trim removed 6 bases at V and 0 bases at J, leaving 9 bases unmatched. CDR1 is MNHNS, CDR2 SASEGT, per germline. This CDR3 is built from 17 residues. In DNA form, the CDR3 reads TGTGCCAGCAGCCCCGCACGGACTAGCGGGGTCTCCTACGAGCAGTACTTC. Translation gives CASSPARTSGVSYEQYF.

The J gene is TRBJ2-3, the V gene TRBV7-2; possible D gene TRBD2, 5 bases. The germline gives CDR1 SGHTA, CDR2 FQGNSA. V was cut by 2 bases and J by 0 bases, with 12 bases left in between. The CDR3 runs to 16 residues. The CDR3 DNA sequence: TGTGCCAGCAGCTTAATGGGCCGCGGGAGCACAGATACGCAGTATTTT. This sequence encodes CASSLMGRGSTDTQYF.

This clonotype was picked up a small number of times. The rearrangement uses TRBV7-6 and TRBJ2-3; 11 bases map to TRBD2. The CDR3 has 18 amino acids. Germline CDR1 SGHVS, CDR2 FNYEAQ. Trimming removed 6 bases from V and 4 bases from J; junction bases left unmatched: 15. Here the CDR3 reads CASSMRGLAALTADTQYF. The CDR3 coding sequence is TGTGCCAGCAGTATGCGGGGACTAGCGGCCCTTACTGCAGATACGCAGTATTTT.

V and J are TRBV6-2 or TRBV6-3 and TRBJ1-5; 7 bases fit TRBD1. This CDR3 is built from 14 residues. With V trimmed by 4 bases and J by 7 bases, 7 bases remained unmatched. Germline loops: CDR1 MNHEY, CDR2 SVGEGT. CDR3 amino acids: CASSLTGRLQPQHF. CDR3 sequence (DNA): TGTGCCAGCAGTTTGACAGGGAGGCTACAGCCCCAGCATTTT.

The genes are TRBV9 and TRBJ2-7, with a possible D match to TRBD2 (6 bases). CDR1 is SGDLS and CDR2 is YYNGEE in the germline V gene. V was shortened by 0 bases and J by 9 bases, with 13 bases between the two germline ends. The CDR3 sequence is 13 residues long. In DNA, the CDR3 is TGTGCCAGCAGCGTAGAGGGAGGAACTCGGCAGTACTTC. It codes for CASSVEGGTRQYF.

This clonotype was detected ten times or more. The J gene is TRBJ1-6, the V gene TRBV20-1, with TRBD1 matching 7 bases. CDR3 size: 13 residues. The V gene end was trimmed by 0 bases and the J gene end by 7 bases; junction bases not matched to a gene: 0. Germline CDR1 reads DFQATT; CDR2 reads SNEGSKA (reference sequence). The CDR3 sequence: CSARETGNSPLHF. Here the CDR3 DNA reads TGCAGTGCTAGAGAGACAGGGAATTCACCCCTCCACTTT.

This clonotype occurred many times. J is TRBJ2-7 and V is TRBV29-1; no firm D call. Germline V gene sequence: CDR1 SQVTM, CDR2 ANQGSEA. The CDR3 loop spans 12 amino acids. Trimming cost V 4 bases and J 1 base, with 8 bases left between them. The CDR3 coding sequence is TGCAGCGTTGTGGACGGGTCCTACGAGCAGTACTTC. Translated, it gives CSVVDGSYEQYF.

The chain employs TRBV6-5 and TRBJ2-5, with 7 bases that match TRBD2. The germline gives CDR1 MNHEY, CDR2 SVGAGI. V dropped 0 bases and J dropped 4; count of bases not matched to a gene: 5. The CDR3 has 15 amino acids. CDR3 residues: CASSYSGGSPETQYF. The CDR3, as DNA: TGTGCCAGCAGTTACTCGGGGGGGTCTCCAGAGACCCAGTACTTC.

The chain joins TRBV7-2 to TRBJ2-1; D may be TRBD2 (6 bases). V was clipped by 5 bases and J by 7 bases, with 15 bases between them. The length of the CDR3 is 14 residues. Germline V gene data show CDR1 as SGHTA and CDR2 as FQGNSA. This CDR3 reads CASSPMGGTNEQFF. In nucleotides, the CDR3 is TGTGCCAGCAGCCCTATGGGGGGAACAAATGAGCAGTTCTTC.

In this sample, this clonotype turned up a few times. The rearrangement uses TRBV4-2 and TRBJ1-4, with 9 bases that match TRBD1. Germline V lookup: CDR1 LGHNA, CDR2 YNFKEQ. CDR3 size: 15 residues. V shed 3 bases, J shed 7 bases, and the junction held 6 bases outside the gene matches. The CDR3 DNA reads TGTGCCAGCAGCCAGGCCGGGACAGGGACTGAAAAACTGTTTTTT. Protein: CASSQAGTGTEKLFF.